A single sample gave rise to the 15 T cell receptor beta chains below, sequenced in a study of blood T cell repertoires in COVID-19. The repertoire was sequenced with immunoSEQ multiplex PCR; TCRdb's copy has only in-frame clones and lacks some. This table holds about 93,000 clones, almost 90% found once. Sequencing was done on a sample of peripheral blood. These receptor sequences come from a human donor with active COVID-19. The donor label of this sample is uncertain.

This clone showed up just once. The rearrangement links TRBV19 to TRBJ2-1; 13 nucleotides align to TRBD2. The CDR3 spans 13 residues. With 6 bases clipped from V and 12 bases from J, the junction kept 5 bases outside the gene matches. The V gene's germline CDR1 is LNHDA and CDR2 SQIVND (reference sequence). The CDR3 DNA reads as TGTGCCAGTAGCACGACTAGCGGGGGGTCGCAGTTCTTC. Its protein is CASSTTSGGSQFF.

The V and J genes are TRBV28 and TRBJ2-7, with D tentatively TRBD1 (5 bases). Trimming shortened V by 8 bases and J by 3 bases, and 8 bases separated the two germline ends. Germline V lookup: CDR1 MDHEN, CDR2 SYDVKM. The CDR3 has 11 amino acids. Here the CDR3 DNA reads TGTGCCAGCTCAGGGTTCTACGAGCAGTACTTC. This sequence encodes CASSGFYEQYF.

V usage is TRBV3-1 (or the pseudogene TRBV3-2) and J usage is TRBJ1-3; D is undetermined. From germline, CDR1 is LGHDT and CDR2 YNNKEL (reference sequence). The V end lost 2 bases, the J end lost 2 bases, and 13 bases lay between the germline ends. The CDR3 spans 16 residues. The CDR3 region has the DNA TGTGCCAGCAGCCAATTTCGGGGTGGAACTGGAAACACCATATATTTT. This translates into CASSQFRGGTGNTIYF.

This sequence joins TRBV11-2 and TRBJ2-7, with D possibly matching TRBD1 (5 bases). The CDR3 has 14 amino acids. With 1 base removed from V and 1 base from J, the gap between germline ends came to 8 bases. Germline assignment: CDR1 SGHAT and CDR2 FQNNGV. CDR3 DNA sequence: TGTGCCAGCAGCTTAGTAAGGGGTTCCTACGAGCAGTACTTC. Encoded protein: CASSLVRGSYEQYF.

The J gene is TRBJ1-2, the V gene TRBV10-1; 7 bases are a match to TRBD1. The germline gives CDR1 WNHNN, CDR2 SYGVQD (reference sequence). V was pared by 2 bases and J by 3 bases, with 0 bases of the junction left unmatched. CDR3 length: 13 residues. The CDR3 DNA sequence: TGCGCCAGCAGTGAGGACAGGGACTATGGCTACACCTTC. Translation gives CASSEDRDYGYTF.

The chain carries TRBV5-6 and TRBJ2-7; 11 bases fit TRBD2. This CDR3 region has 16 residues. Germline lookup yields CDR1 SGHDT and CDR2 YYEEEE. Losses at the gene ends were 3 bases for V and 3 bases for J; bases not matched to a gene: 8. CDR3 sequence: CASSSFSGGGRYEQYF. Here the CDR3 DNA reads TGTGCCAGCAGCTCCTTTAGCGGGGGGGGACGCTACGAGCAGTACTTC.

This clone has only a few counts. The chain has TRBV2 and TRBJ1-6; 9 bases agree with TRBD1. V was clipped by 7 bases and J by 4 bases; unmatched bases: 5. Germline-derived CDR1 and CDR2 are SNHLY and FYNNEI. CDR3 length equals 15 residues. CDR3 nucleotide sequence: TGTGCCAGCAAGTTACAGGGGGCTTATAATTCACCCCTCCACTTT. This gives the protein CASKLQGAYNSPLHF.

J is TRBJ2-7 and V is TRBV27; 9 bases line up with TRBD1. From germline, CDR1 is MNHEY and CDR2 SMNVEV (reference sequence). The V segment lost 3 bases and the J segment 2 bases; nucleotides outside the gene matches: 5. The CDR3 sequence is 15 residues long. For the CDR3, the DNA is TGTGCCAGCAGTTTTTCCGGGACAGGGCCCTACGAGCAGTACTTC. Translated: CASSFSGTGPYEQYF.

This clone came up once. The chain combines TRBV9 with TRBJ2-3; weak D call: TRBD1 (6 bases). The V gene lost 4 bases and the J gene lost 0 bases, with 9 bases spanning the gap. The CDR3 covers 14 residues. Germline assignment: CDR1 SGDLS and CDR2 YYNGEE. CDR3 sequence (DNA): TGTGCCAGCAGCTTACAGGGTAGCACAGATACGCAGTATTTT. Translating gives CASSLQGSTDTQYF. The whole variable domain, filled in from reference TRBV9 and TRBJ2-3, reads DSGVTQTPKHLITATGQRVTLRCSPRSGDLSVYWYQQSLDQGLQFLIQYYNGEERAKGNILERFSAQQFPDLHSELNLSSLELGDSALYFCASSLQGSTDTQYFGPGTRLTVL.

The chain employs TRBV11-2 and TRBJ2-7, with 10 bases fitting TRBD1. The trim removed 4 bases at V and 3 bases at J, leaving 6 bases unmatched. The CDR3 has 15 residues. Per germline, CDR1 SGHAT and CDR2 FQNNGV. This CDR3 is CASSSGQGHFYEQYF. The DNA for the CDR3 is TGTGCCAGCAGCTCGGGACAGGGGCACTTCTACGAGCAGTACTTC.

The chain joins TRBV28 to TRBJ1-2; TRBD1 aligns across 8 bases. The V segment lost 5 bases and the J segment 8 bases; nucleotides outside the gene matches: 19. The CDR3 totals 17 residues. Germline loops: CDR1 MDHEN, CDR2 SYDVKM. The CDR3 region is CASSRSGTGARKGGYTF. Here the CDR3 DNA reads TGTGCCAGCAGTAGATCCGGGACAGGAGCCCGAAAGGGGGGCTACACCTTC.

The CDR3 loop reads CASSATGTGGDEQYF. DNA of the CDR3: TGTGCCAGCAGCGCGACCGGGACAGGGGGGGACGAGCAGTACTTC. The chain couples TRBV7-2 to TRBJ2-7; TRBD1 agrees at 11 bases. CDR3 length: 15 amino acids. The germline V gene encodes CDR1 SGHTA and CDR2 FQGNSA. Trimming took 5 bases from V and 5 from J; bases not matched to a gene: 8.

The V call is TRBV9, the J call TRBJ2-2; D might be TRBD1 (6 bases). Trimming removed 0 bases from V and 5 bases from J, with 14 bases in between. This CDR3 is built from 16 residues. Looked up from germline, CDR1 is SGDLS and CDR2 is YYNGEE. CDR3 sequence: CASSVGHRVSTGELFF. The CDR3 DNA sequence: TGTGCCAGCAGCGTAGGGCACAGGGTGTCAACCGGGGAGCTGTTTTTT. Drawing the rest from reference TRBV9 and TRBJ2-2, the complete variable domain is DSGVTQTPKHLITATGQRVTLRCSPRSGDLSVYWYQQSLDQGLQFLIQYYNGEERAKGNILERFSAQQFPDLHSELNLSSLELGDSALYFCASSVGHRVSTGELFFGEGSRLTVL.

The genes are TRBV3-1 (or the pseudogene TRBV3-2) and TRBJ1-1, with D unclear. CDR1 and CDR2 from the germline V gene are LGHDT and YNNKEL (reference sequence). V was trimmed by 0 bases and J by 1 base, leaving 6 bases between them. There are 14 residues in the CDR3. This chain's CDR3 is CASSQDAENTEAFF. CDR3 sequence (DNA): TGTGCCAGCAGCCAAGATGCAGAGAACACTGAAGCTTTCTTT.

This chain links TRBV2 with TRBJ2-7; 7 bases line up with TRBD1. CDR3 length: 13 amino acids. Germline CDR1 reads SNHLY; CDR2 reads FYNNEI. V dropped 8 bases and J dropped 1; count of bases not matched to a gene: 5. The CDR3 region has the DNA TGTGCCAGCGATCGGGACAGATCCTACGAGCAGTACTTC. Amino acids: CASDRDRSYEQYF.